One sample yielded the 15 T cell receptor beta chains listed below, sequenced in a study of beta chain features in type 1 diabetes. Investigators reverse transcribed all isolated RNA, so they sequenced expressed TCRB transcripts. The repertoire was sequenced with immunoSEQ multiplex PCR; TCRdb's copy has only in-frame clones and lacks some. The top ten clones hold more than 0.015% of a sample with about 360,000 clones, roughly an eighth of them seen once. The sample taken for sequencing was naive CD4+ T cells from blood. These receptors came from a young man in good health.

The table lists this clone with a few counts. In DNA form, the CDR3 reads TGTGCCAGCAGCATAGTCTTCCGGTGGGGCCCTGGGGCCAACGTCCTGACTTTC. It translates to CASSIVFRWGPGANVLTF. The rearrangement uses TRBV13 and TRBJ2-6; the D gene is possibly TRBD1 (5 bases). The CDR3 length is 18 residues. Germline V lookup: CDR1 PRHDT, CDR2 FYEKMQ (reference sequence). The germline V and J ends were trimmed by 5 bases and 2 bases, with 19 bases remaining between them.

The chain uses TRBV6-6 and TRBJ2-7; 8 bases map to TRBD2. Germline V gene sequence: CDR1 MNHNY, CDR2 SVGAGI (reference sequence). The V gene end was trimmed by 8 bases and the J gene end by 3 bases; junction bases not matched to a gene: 9. The CDR3 is 14 residues long. The CDR3 is CASLSSGGSYEQYF. The CDR3 DNA follows: TGTGCCAGCCTATCGAGCGGGGGCAGCTACGAGCAGTACTTC.

This clone has more than one count but fewer than ten. The V gene is TRBV10-3, the J gene TRBJ2-7, with D maybe TRBD1 (5 bases). V lost 2 bases and J lost 3, with 17 bases in between. Germline V gives CDR1 ENHRY, CDR2 SYGVKD. CDR3 length: 16 residues. CDR3 protein: CAISEVAGKIFYEQYF. The CDR3 DNA is TGTGCCATCAGTGAGGTCGCAGGGAAGATTTTCTACGAGCAGTACTTC.

This clone has just a few counts. The chain combines TRBV6-1 with TRBJ1-1, with D unclear. Germline CDR1 and CDR2: MNHNS and SASEGT. CDR3 length: 16 residues. V lost 4 bases to trimming and J lost 0 bases, with 15 bases between them. CDR3 in DNA: TGTGCCAGCAGTGCAAGATTCGGGGAGATGAACACTGAAGCTTTCTTT. This encodes CASSARFGEMNTEAFF.

The chain has TRBV6-5 and TRBJ1-5; TRBD1 matches 7 bases. CDR3 size: 15 residues. With V trimmed by 4 bases and J by 7 bases, 10 bases remained unmatched. The germline CDR1 and CDR2 sequences are MNHEY and SVGAGI. CDR3 DNA: TGTGCCAGCAGTTCCAACGAAGGGGGCCCCCAGCCCCAGCATTTT. It is translated as CASSSNEGGPQPQHF.

This clone was seen a handful of times. V usage is TRBV6-5 and J usage is TRBJ1-4; D is perhaps TRBD1 (5 bases). This CDR3 comprises 14 residues. Trimming removed 7 bases at V and 5 bases at J, with 14 bases between. Germline loops: CDR1 MNHEY, CDR2 SVGAGI. CDR3 DNA sequence: TGTGCCAGCAAGACTCGGGGGGGGAATGAAAAACTGTTTTTT. It translates to CASKTRGGNEKLFF.

This clone was seen more than once but under ten times. This chain links TRBV30 with TRBJ2-3, with D perhaps matching TRBD2 (6 bases). This CDR3 region has 14 residues. Germline values: CDR1 GTSNPN, CDR2 SVGIG (reference sequence). V was clipped by 8 bases and J by 5 bases, with 20 bases between them. CDR3 nucleotide sequence: TGTGCCCGGGTCGGGGCGGAGGGTGGAGATACGCAGTATTTT. This encodes CARVGAEGGDTQYF.

This clone has a handful of counts. The V call is TRBV5-1, the J call TRBJ1-2, with D perhaps matching TRBD1 (6 bases). V lost 0 bases to trimming and J lost 4 bases, with 13 bases between them. There are 15 residues in the CDR3. Germline CDR1 is SGHRS and CDR2 is YFSETQ. The DNA of the CDR3 is TGCGCCAGCAGCTTGGATCCAGGGGATGGCTATGGCTACACCTTC. Its protein product is CASSLDPGDGYGYTF.

This clone was seen a handful of times. V gene TRBV2 combines with J gene TRBJ2-5; a possible D gene is TRBD2 (6 bases). Germline CDR1 and CDR2: SNHLY and FYNNEI. Trimming removed 5 bases from V and 5 bases from J, with 15 bases in between. This CDR3 is 14 amino acids long. CDR3 sequence reads: CASSRGTLGETQYF. In nucleotides, the CDR3 is TGTGCCAGCAGTCGAGGGACTCTTGGGGAGACCCAGTACTTC.

This chain links TRBV19 with TRBJ2-5, with D unresolved. Trimming stripped 3 bases from V and 3 bases from J, with 5 bases between. The germline gives CDR1 LNHDA, CDR2 SQIVND (reference sequence). This CDR3 region has 12 residues. The CDR3 coding sequence is TGTGCCAGTAGTATGCCAGAAGAGACCCAGTACTTC. This sequence encodes CASSMPEETQYF.

The rearrangement links TRBV7-2 to TRBJ2-5, with D possibly being TRBD1 (5 bases). V shed 5 bases and J shed 2 bases, with 9 bases lying between them. This CDR3 comprises 13 residues. Germline V gene data show CDR1 as SGHTA and CDR2 as FQGNSA. CDR3 sequence reads: CASSTRTQETQYF. CDR3 sequence (DNA): TGTGCCAGCAGCACCCGGACACAAGAGACCCAGTACTTC. Supplemented by reference TRBV7-2 and TRBJ2-5, the full variable domain reads GAGVSQSPSNKVTEKGKDVELRCDPISGHTALYWYRQSLGQGLEFLIYFQGNSAPDKSGLPSDRFSAERTGGSVSTLTIQRTQQEDSAVYLCASSTRTQETQYFGPGTRLLVL.

This clone was observed a few times. For the CDR3, the DNA is TGTGCCAGCAGCTTAGAAGAAGCCTCCTACGAGCAGTACTTC. Protein sequence: CASSLEEASYEQYF. The V call is TRBV7-9, the J call TRBJ2-7, with D unresolved. CDR3 length: 14 amino acids. Germline V gene lookup returns CDR1 SEHNR and CDR2 FQNEAQ (reference sequence). V was cut by 1 base and J by 0 bases, with 7 bases left in between.

V usage is TRBV12-5 and J usage is TRBJ1-1; D ambiguous. V was cut by 7 bases and J by 3 bases, with 6 bases left in between. The CDR3 is 11 residues long. Germline V lookup: CDR1 LGHNT, CDR2 FRNRAP. The CDR3 loop reads CASARDTEAFF. CDR3 DNA: TGTGCTAGTGCGCGGGACACTGAAGCTTTCTTT. The entire variable domain, with the rest obtained from reference TRBV12-5 and TRBJ1-1, is as follows: DARVTQTPRHKVTEMGQEVTMRCQPILGHNTVFWYRQTMMQGLELLAYFRNRAPLDDSGMPKDRFSAEMPDATLATLKIQPSEPRDSAVYFCASARDTEAFFGQGTRLTVV.

This clone showed up just a few times. The gene calls are TRBV4-1 and TRBJ2-7; possibly TRBD1 for D (5 bases). Trimming pared 4 bases from V and 1 base from J, leaving 8 bases between. The CDR3 is 13 amino acids. The germline CDR1 and CDR2 sequences are MGHRA and YSYEKL. DNA for the CDR3: TGCGCCAGCAGCCTTCAGGGATCCTACGAGCAGTACTTC. Amino acids: CASSLQGSYEQYF.

V and J are TRBV6-6 and TRBJ2-7; 10 bases agree with TRBD1. The CDR3 runs to 13 residues. Per the germline V gene, CDR1 is MNHNY and CDR2 is SVGAGI (reference sequence). The junction had 4 bases not matched to a gene; V was cut back by 5 bases and J by 6 bases. Here the CDR3 DNA reads TGTGCCAGCAGTGTGGACAGGGGGAGCGAGCAGTACTTC. Amino acids: CASSVDRGSEQYF.